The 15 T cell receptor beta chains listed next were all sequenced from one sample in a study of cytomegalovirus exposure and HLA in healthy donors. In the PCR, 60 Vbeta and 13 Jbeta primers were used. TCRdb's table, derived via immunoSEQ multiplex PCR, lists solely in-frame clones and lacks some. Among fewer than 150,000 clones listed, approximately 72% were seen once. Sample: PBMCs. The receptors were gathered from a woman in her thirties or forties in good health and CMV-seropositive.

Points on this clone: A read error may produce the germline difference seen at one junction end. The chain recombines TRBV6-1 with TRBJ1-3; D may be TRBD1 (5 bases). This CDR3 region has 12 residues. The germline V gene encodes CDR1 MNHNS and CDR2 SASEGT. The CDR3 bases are TGTGCCAGCAGTGAATCTGCCAGGGCGAAAACATTT. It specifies CASSESARAKTF.

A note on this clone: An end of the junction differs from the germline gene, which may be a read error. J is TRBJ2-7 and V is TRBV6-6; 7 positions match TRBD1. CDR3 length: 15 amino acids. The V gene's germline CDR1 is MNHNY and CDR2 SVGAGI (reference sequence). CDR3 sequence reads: CANSSGQLISHEQYF. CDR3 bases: TGTGCCAACAGTTCGGGACAGCTCATAAGTCACGAGCAGTACTTC.

The CDR3 is CASSEGAGGYTF. The CDR3 nucleotides are TGTGCCAGCAGTGAGGGGGCAGGTGGCTACACCTTC. The V and J genes are TRBV2 and TRBJ1-2, with D maybe TRBD1 (6 bases). Germline CDR1 SNHLY, CDR2 FYNNEI. The V gene lost 3 bases and the J gene lost 7 bases, with 9 bases spanning the gap. The CDR3 extends over 12 amino acids.

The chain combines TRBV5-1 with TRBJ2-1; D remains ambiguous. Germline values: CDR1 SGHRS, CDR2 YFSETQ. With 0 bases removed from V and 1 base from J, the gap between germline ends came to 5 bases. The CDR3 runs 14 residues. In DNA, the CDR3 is TGCGCCAGCAGCTTGGGACAATCCTACAATGAGCAGTTCTTC. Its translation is CASSLGQSYNEQFF.

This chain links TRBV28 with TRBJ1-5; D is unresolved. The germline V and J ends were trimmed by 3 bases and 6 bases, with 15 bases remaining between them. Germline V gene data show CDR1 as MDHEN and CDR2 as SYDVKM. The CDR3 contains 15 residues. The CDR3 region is CASSFFTFRAQPQHF. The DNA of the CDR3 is TGTGCCAGCAGTTTTTTTACTTTTAGAGCTCAGCCCCAGCATTTT.

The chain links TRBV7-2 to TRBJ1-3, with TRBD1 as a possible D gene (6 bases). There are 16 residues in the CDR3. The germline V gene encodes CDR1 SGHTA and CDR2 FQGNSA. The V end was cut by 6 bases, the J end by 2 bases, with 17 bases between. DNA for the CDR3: TGTGCCAGCAGTCCACAGGGCCATCTAGCTGGAAACACCATATATTTT. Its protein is CASSPQGHLAGNTIYF.

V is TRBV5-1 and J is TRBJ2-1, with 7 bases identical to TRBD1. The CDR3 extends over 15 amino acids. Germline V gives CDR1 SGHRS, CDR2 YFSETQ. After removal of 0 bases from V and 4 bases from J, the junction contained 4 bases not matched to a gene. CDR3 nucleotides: TGCGCCAGCAGCTTGGGACAGGGTTCATACAATGAGCAGTTCTTC. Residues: CASSLGQGSYNEQFF.

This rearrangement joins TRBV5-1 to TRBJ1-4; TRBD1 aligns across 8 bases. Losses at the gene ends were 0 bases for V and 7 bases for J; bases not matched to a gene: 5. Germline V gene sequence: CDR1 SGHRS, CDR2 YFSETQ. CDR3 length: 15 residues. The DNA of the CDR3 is TGCGCCAGCAGCTTGGCCGACAGGGGAAGTGAAAAACTGTTTTTT. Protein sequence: CASSLADRGSEKLFF.

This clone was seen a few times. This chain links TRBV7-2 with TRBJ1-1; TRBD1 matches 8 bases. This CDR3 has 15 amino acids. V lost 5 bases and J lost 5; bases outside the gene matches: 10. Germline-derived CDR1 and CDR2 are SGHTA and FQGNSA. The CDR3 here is CASSAPGGGGTEAFF. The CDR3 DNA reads TGTGCCAGCAGCGCACCAGGGGGCGGTGGTACTGAAGCTTTCTTT.

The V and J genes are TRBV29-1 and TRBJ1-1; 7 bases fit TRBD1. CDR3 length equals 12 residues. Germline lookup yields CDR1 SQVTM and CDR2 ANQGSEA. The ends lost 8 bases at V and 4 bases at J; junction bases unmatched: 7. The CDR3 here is CSFRQGSTEAFF. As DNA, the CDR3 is TGCAGCTTCAGACAGGGAAGCACTGAAGCTTTCTTT.

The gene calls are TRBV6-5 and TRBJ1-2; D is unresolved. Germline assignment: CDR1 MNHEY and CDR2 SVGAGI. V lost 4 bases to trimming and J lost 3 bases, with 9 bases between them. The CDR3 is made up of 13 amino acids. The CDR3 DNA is TGTGCCAGCAGTTCTCGGGTGGACTATGGCTACACCTTC. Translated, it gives CASSSRVDYGYTF.

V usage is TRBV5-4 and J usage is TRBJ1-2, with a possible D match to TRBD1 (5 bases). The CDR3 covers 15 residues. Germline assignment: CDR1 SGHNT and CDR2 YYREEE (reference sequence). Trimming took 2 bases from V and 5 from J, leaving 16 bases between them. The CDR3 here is CASSLAGPGIYGYTF. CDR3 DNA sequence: TGTGCCAGCAGCTTAGCCGGGCCAGGGATATATGGCTACACCTTC.

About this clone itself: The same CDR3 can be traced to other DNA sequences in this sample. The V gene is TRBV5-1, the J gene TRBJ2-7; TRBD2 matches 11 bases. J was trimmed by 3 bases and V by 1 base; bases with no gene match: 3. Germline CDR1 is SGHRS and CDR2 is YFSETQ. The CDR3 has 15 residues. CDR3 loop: CASSLTSGGSYEQYF. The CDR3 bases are TGCGCCAGCAGCTTGACTAGCGGGGGTAGCTACGAGCAGTACTTC.

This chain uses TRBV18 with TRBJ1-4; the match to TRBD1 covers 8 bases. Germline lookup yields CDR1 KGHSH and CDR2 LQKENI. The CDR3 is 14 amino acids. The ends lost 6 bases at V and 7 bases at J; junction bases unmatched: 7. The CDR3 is CASSPDRVIEKLFF. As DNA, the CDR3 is TGTGCCAGCTCGCCGGACAGGGTGATTGAAAAACTGTTTTTT.

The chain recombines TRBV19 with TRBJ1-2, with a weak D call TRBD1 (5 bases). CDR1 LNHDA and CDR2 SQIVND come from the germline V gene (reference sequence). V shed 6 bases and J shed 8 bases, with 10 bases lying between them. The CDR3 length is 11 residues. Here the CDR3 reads CASSQGKGYTF. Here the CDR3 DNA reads TGTGCCAGTAGCCAGGGTAAGGGCTACACCTTC.